The next 9 T cell receptor beta chains were all read from a single sample in a study of T cells in Graves' hyperthyroidism and ophthalmopathy (dated by TCRdb to between 2017 and 2020). The library was generated by multiplex PCR. TCRdb records Illumina HiSeq 2000 as the sequencer. TCR beta CDR3 regions were amplified from RNA transcripts. The first round of RT-PCR for the TCR CDR3 was performed with the HTBI primer set and the Qiagen OneStep RT-PCR kit. TCRdb trimmed public reads at Q25 via fastp, called clones via MiXCR and kept in-frame beta chains. Rows with a matching CDR3 protein are joined into one entry that keeps the most common DNA and genes. The sample data list over 250,000 distinct CDR3 sequences, and roughly 20% of these were observed just once. About 60% of the sample comes from the top ten. The specimen sequenced was blood. These receptors came from a man younger than 40 with Graves' ophthalmopathy.

This clonotype was picked up a small number of times. The rearrangement joins TRBV2 to TRBJ2-3; 7 bases match TRBD1. V trimming: 7 bases; J trimming: 1 base; junction bases outside the gene matches: 8. Germline V gene lookup returns CDR1 SNHLY and CDR2 FYNNEI. This CDR3 has 15 residues. CDR3 nucleotide sequence: TGTGCCAGCACAGGGGGATCGATTGGCACAGATACGCAGTATTTT. Amino acid sequence: CASTGGSIGTDTQYF.

Comments on this clonotype: One end of the junction varies from germline; a read error may be responsible. The chain is built from TRBV15 and TRBJ1-1; D might be TRBD1 (6 bases). Germline CDR1 is LNHNV and CDR2 is YYDKDF (reference sequence). CDR3 length: 14 residues. As DNA, the CDR3 is TGTGCCACCCAACCGGGACAACCGAACATTGAAGCTTTCTTT. Translation: CATQPGQPNIEAFF.

The chain employs TRBV28 and TRBJ2-3; the match to TRBD1 covers 8 bases. Germline V CDR1 and CDR2: MDHEN, SYDVKM. This CDR3 has 15 amino acids. Trimming took 8 bases from V and 3 from J; bases not matched to a gene: 10. CDR3 region: CASHKRDRRTDTQYF. CDR3 sequence (DNA): TGTGCCAGCCATAAGAGGGACAGGCGGACAGATACGCAGTATTTT.

The table lists this clonotype with a few counts. This sequence joins TRBV7-9 and TRBJ2-3, with D perhaps matching TRBD1 or TRBD2 (5 bases each). Looked up from germline, CDR1 is SEHNR and CDR2 is FQNEAQ (reference sequence). The CDR3 contains 13 residues. Trimming shortened V by 5 bases and J by 5 bases, and 11 bases separated the two germline ends. The CDR3 DNA reads TGTGCCAGCAGCACTAGAACAGGAGATACGCAGTATTTT. Residues: CASSTRTGDTQYF.

J is TRBJ1-5 and V is TRBV27, with D unresolved. The V end lost 0 bases, the J end lost 0 bases, and 6 bases lay between the germline ends. The germline V gene has CDR1 MNHEY and CDR2 SMNVEV (reference sequence). This CDR3 is built from 15 residues. The CDR3 DNA is TGTGCCAGCAGTTTATCCAGTAATAGCAATCAGCCCCAGCATTTT. This gives the protein CASSLSSNSNQPQHF.

This rearrangement joins TRBV7-2 to TRBJ1-5; unclear D gene. The V and J ends lost 5 bases and 4 bases respectively, with 9 bases between them. CDR3 length equals 13 residues. In germline, CDR1 is SGHTA, CDR2 FQGNSA. Here the CDR3 DNA reads TGTGCCAGCAGCCCCGGCCGAAATCAGCCCCAGCATTTT. This encodes CASSPGRNQPQHF.

The rearrangement links TRBV5-1 to TRBJ2-5, with TRBD2 matching over 7 bases. J lost 4 bases, V lost 0 bases, and 6 bases had no gene match. The CDR3 loop spans 15 amino acids. Germline values: CDR1 SGHRS, CDR2 YFSETQ. The CDR3 DNA follows: TGCGCCAGCAGCTTGGTGGGGGGGTCGGGAGAGACCCAGTACTTC. This codes for CASSLVGGSGETQYF.

This clonotype was seen only a few times. The chain links TRBV6-6 to TRBJ2-3; D gene ambiguous. The CDR3 length is 15 residues. The V gene's germline CDR1 is MNHNY and CDR2 SVGAGI (reference sequence). With 0 bases removed from V and 8 bases from J, the gap between germline ends came to 15 bases. The CDR3 bases are TGTGCCAGCAGTTACTCCGGGCCCCCGGTCAGTACGCAGTATTTT. The encoded protein is CASSYSGPPVSTQYF.

This clonotype appeared a few times. This chain connects TRBV27 to TRBJ1-5, with D perhaps TRBD1 (6 bases). The CDR3 runs to 14 residues. Deletions cut 0 bases from V and 9 bases from J, with 12 bases between. The germline gives CDR1 MNHEY, CDR2 SMNVEV (reference sequence). CDR3 protein: CASSLSGIRGPQHF. CDR3 nucleotides: TGTGCCAGCAGTTTATCAGGGATCAGGGGGCCCCAGCATTTT.